Given below is one T cell receptor (beta chain) in context. Its antigen is not known. CDR3 length equals 14 residues. V gave up 1 base and J gave up 3 bases; unmatched junction bases: 3. Germline assignment: CDR1 SGDLS and CDR2 YYNGEE. This record belongs to a study of neoadjuvant nivolumab and ipilimumab in lung cancer. For the study at large: The combination arm added day-1 ipilimumab 1 mg/kg to nivolumab 3 mg/kg on days 1, 15, 29. Findings and caveats of the study: Resected tumors had greater TCR richness and clonality than uninvolved lung. Higher pretherapy blood TCR richness went with higher resected-tumor richness. Pathologic regression was not significantly tied to TCR clonality.

Sequencing was performed with immunoSEQ multiplex PCR; in TCRdb, only in-frame clones are kept and a portion is missing. This table has about 38,000 clones, 89% appearing once. This receptor was taken from an adult with non-small cell lung cancer. The starting material was peripheral blood, obtained before neoadjuvant nivolumab, alone or with ipilimumab. The chain recombines TRBV9 with TRBJ2-5; 7 bases align to TRBD2. CDR3 coding DNA: TGTGCCAGCAGCGTAACCGGGACTAAAGAGACCCAGTACTTC. Protein sequence: CASSVTGTKETQYF.